This passage covers 27 T cell receptor beta chains from one sample sequenced in a study of T-cell memory formation after mild COVID-19. Using its own MiXCR run on the 5' RACE reads, TCRdb lists one record per CDR3 protein. The repertoire includes roughly 68,000 distinct CDR3 sequences, roughly a sixth of them detected once, and 25% to 35% sits in the top ten. What was sequenced was PBMCs or a T cell subset sorted from them (not recorded which). The receptors derive from an adult woman who had mild COVID-19 (a few samples of this study predate the infection). Cell type and time point are not known.

This chain links TRBV7-9 with TRBJ2-3; the D is unclear. The germline V gene encodes CDR1 SEHNR and CDR2 FQNEAQ (reference sequence). The CDR3 totals 15 residues. Trimming removed 3 bases from V and 1 base from J, with 11 bases in between. The CDR3 sequence: CASSFGPERTDTQYF. For the CDR3, the DNA is TGTGCCAGCAGCTTCGGGCCGGAACGCACAGATACGCAGTATTTT.

Worth noting for this clonotype: One junction end disagrees with the germline gene, perhaps due to a read error. This rearrangement joins TRBV27 to TRBJ1-1; D may be TRBD1 (6 bases). CDR1 is MNHEY and CDR2 is SMNVEV in the germline V gene (reference sequence). CDR3 length equals 12 residues. The CDR3 loop is CGAGEWETEAFF. The CDR3 DNA follows: TGCGGTGCAGGGGAATGGGAAACTGAAGCTTTCTTT.

This clonotype was seen at least ten times. The chain links TRBV30 to TRBJ2-7; TRBD1 is a possible D gene (6 bases). CDR1 is GTSNPN, CDR2 SVGIG, per germline (reference sequence). The V gene lost 2 bases and the J gene lost 2 bases, with 10 bases spanning the gap. This CDR3 spans 13 amino acids. This CDR3 reads CAWSRGTPYEQYF. The CDR3 DNA sequence: TGTGCCTGGAGTCGAGGGACACCCTACGAGCAGTACTTC.

V and J are TRBV6-2 or TRBV6-3 and TRBJ2-1, with no clear D. V lost 8 bases, J lost 5 bases, and 13 bases lay in between. The V gene's germline CDR1 is MNHEY and CDR2 SVGEGT. CDR3 length equals 13 residues. In DNA form, the CDR3 reads TGTGCCAGCTCCAGCGTCCCTCACAATGAGCAGTTCTTC. This codes for CASSSVPHNEQFF.

This clonotype was observed at least ten times. This chain connects TRBV7-9 to TRBJ2-7, with D perhaps TRBD1 (6 bases). V gave up 5 bases and J gave up 0 bases, with 11 bases separating them. Per germline, CDR1 SEHNR and CDR2 FQNEAQ (reference sequence). The CDR3 consists of 14 residues. The CDR3 DNA sequence: TGTGCCAGCAGCCCGACAGGTCCCTCCTACGAGCAGTACTTC. The encoded protein is CASSPTGPSYEQYF.

The chain combines TRBV5-5 with TRBJ2-7; 11 positions agree with TRBD1. The V gene end was trimmed by 4 bases and the J gene end by 0 bases; junction bases not matched to a gene: 12. This CDR3 spans 18 amino acids. Germline CDR1 reads SGHKS; CDR2 reads YYEKEE (reference sequence). The CDR3 protein is CASSTPGQGDLSSYEQYF. The CDR3, as DNA: TGTGCCAGCAGCACGCCGGGACAGGGGGATCTAAGCTCCTACGAGCAGTACTTC.

This clonotype was observed a few times. The chain employs TRBV7-2 and TRBJ2-7; the D gene is possibly TRBD2 (6 bases). The V gene's germline CDR1 is SGHTA and CDR2 FQGNSA. The CDR3 extends over 17 amino acids. Trimming cost V 4 bases and J 0 bases, with 19 bases left between them. The CDR3 nucleotides read TGTGCCAGCAGCTCCGGGCGGGGCGGATTAAGCTCCTACGAGCAGTACTTC. Encoded protein: CASSSGRGGLSSYEQYF.

The CDR3 is CATSDGEADEQYF. The CDR3, as DNA: TGTGCCACCAGTGATGGGGAAGCGGACGAGCAGTACTTC. This chain links TRBV24-1 with TRBJ2-7, with D perhaps matching TRBD2 (5 bases). The CDR3 totals 13 residues. V was clipped by 3 bases and J by 5 bases, with 10 bases between them. Germline V gene data show CDR1 as KGHDR and CDR2 as SFDVKD.

This clonotype came up once. The rearrangement links TRBV19 to TRBJ1-2; no firm D call. The CDR3 is made up of 11 amino acids. From germline, CDR1 is LNHDA and CDR2 SQIVND (reference sequence). V dropped 4 bases and J dropped 10 bases, with 10 bases sitting between them. In DNA form, the CDR3 reads TGTGCCAGTAGTAACCCCGCTGTCTACACCTTC. It encodes CASSNPAVYTF.

In this sample, this clonotype turned up a few times. The chain has TRBV9 and TRBJ2-5; 9 nucleotides match TRBD2. The V gene's germline CDR1 is SGDLS and CDR2 YYNGEE. The junction had 10 bases not matched to a gene; V was cut back by 3 bases and J by 7 bases. The CDR3 runs to 15 residues. For the CDR3, the DNA is TGTGCCAGCAGCGCAGGAGCGGGGGGCCGTGGGACCCAGTACTTC. It specifies CASSAGAGGRGTQYF.

This clonotype was observed at least ten times. The chain employs TRBV21-1 and TRBJ1-2. TRBV21-1 is deemed a pseudogene. The CDR3 is 16 residues long. In DNA, the CDR3 is TGTGCCAGCACCCAGGGACGGACTACATTTGCCTATGGCTACACCTTC. This codes for CASTQGRTTFAYGYTF.

The J gene is TRBJ1-1, the V gene TRBV7-8; no definite D call. Germline CDR1 is SGHVS and CDR2 is FQNEAQ. V lost 1 base to trimming and J lost 1 base, with 10 bases between them. The CDR3 loop spans 15 amino acids. The CDR3 is CASSLGVGTNTEAFF. CDR3 nucleotides: TGTGCCAGCAGCTTAGGAGTGGGAACGAACACTGAAGCTTTCTTT.

The chain links TRBV12-5 to TRBJ1-4; 7 bases are shared with TRBD1. Germline V gives CDR1 LGHNT, CDR2 FRNRAP. V gave up 2 bases and J gave up 12 bases; unmatched junction bases: 15. The CDR3 runs 16 residues. As DNA, the CDR3 is TGTGCTAGTGGTTTGAGCGTCGGGACAGCTGACAATGAACTGTTTTTT. The encoded protein is CASGLSVGTADNELFF. Full variable domain (remainder filled in from reference TRBV12-5 and TRBJ1-4): DARVTQTPRHKVTEMGQEVTMRCQPILGHNTVFWYRQTMMQGLELLAYFRNRAPLDDSGMPKDRFSAEMPDATLATLKIQPSEPRDSAVYFCASGLSVGTADNELFFGSGTQLSVL.

The J gene is TRBJ2-7, the V gene TRBV27; D might be TRBD1 or TRBD2, each matching 5 bases. Germline lookup yields CDR1 MNHEY and CDR2 SMNVEV (reference sequence). The CDR3 contains 14 residues. Trimming took off 4 bases at V and 4 bases at J, with 14 bases between the two ends. The CDR3 sequence is CASSYGAGIYEQYF. The CDR3, as DNA: TGTGCCAGCAGTTACGGGGCAGGGATATACGAGCAGTACTTC.

This rearrangement joins TRBV6-2 or TRBV6-3 to TRBJ2-7; 8 positions match TRBD2. CDR1 and CDR2 from the germline V gene are MNHEY and SVGEGT. The CDR3 is made up of 14 amino acids. J lost 2 bases, V lost 2 bases, and 2 bases had no gene match. CDR3 loop: CASSYPGGPYEQYF. CDR3 coding DNA: TGTGCCAGCAGTTACCCGGGAGGGCCCTACGAGCAGTACTTC.

This chain joins TRBV27 and TRBJ2-7, with D possibly matching TRBD1 (7 bases). V lost 0 bases and J 0 bases, leaving 15 bases between the germline ends. Germline V gene lookup returns CDR1 MNHEY and CDR2 SMNVEV (reference sequence). The CDR3 loop spans 17 amino acids. CDR3 DNA sequence: TGTGCCAGCAGTTTATCCAGACAGGGAGGAACCTCCTACGAGCAGTACTTC. Translating gives CASSLSRQGGTSYEQYF.

This clonotype was observed a handful of times. The gene calls are TRBV27 and TRBJ2-7, with D tentatively TRBD2 (7 bases). CDR1 MNHEY and CDR2 SMNVEV come from the germline V gene (reference sequence). CDR3 length: 15 amino acids. V was clipped by 0 bases and J by 2 bases, with 11 bases between them. The CDR3 DNA is TGTGCCAGCAGTTTATCCGGGGGGCCAACCTACGAGCAGTACTTC. This codes for CASSLSGGPTYEQYF.

The chain couples TRBV7-2 to TRBJ1-3; a possible D gene is TRBD1 (6 bases). The V gene lost 4 bases and the J gene lost 0 bases, with 13 bases spanning the gap. The CDR3 sequence is 16 residues long. Germline V CDR1 and CDR2: SGHTA, FQGNSA. The CDR3 sequence: CASSSHQGYSGNTIYF. CDR3 sequence (DNA): TGTGCCAGCAGCTCCCATCAGGGGTACTCTGGAAACACCATATATTTT.

There are a few counts of this clonotype. The rearrangement joins TRBV7-9 to TRBJ2-1; 8 nucleotides agree with TRBD2. The CDR3 covers 15 residues. Looked up from germline, CDR1 is SEHNR and CDR2 is FQNEAQ (reference sequence). Trimming removed 5 bases from V and 4 bases from J; junction bases left unmatched: 7. CDR3 sequence reads: CASSPVPSGYNEQFF. The CDR3 DNA reads TGTGCCAGCAGCCCGGTTCCTAGCGGGTACAATGAGCAGTTCTTC.

This rearrangement joins TRBV4-2 to TRBJ1-4, with 8 bases fitting TRBD1. This CDR3 spans 16 amino acids. The germline gives CDR1 LGHNA, CDR2 YNFKEQ. V was pared by 0 bases and J by 6 bases, with 6 bases of the junction left unmatched. The CDR3: CASSQEEAGGHEKLFF. CDR3 in DNA: TGTGCCAGCAGCCAAGAAGAGGCAGGGGGCCATGAAAAACTGTTTTTT.

This clonotype was picked up a small number of times. One junction end disagrees with the germline gene, perhaps due to a read error. The genes are TRBV10-3 and TRBJ2-3; D is uncertain. Germline CDR1 is ENHRY and CDR2 is SYGVKD. This CDR3 has 14 amino acids. In nucleotides, the CDR3 is TGTGCCATCGGTGAATACGTAGTCTCAGATACGCAGTATTTT. As protein: CAIGEYVVSDTQYF.

Only a few counts were recorded for this clonotype. The chain has TRBV12-3 or TRBV12-4 and TRBJ2-7; D gene ambiguous. V lost 5 bases and J lost 2, with 7 bases in between. The CDR3 is 12 amino acids. DNA for the CDR3: TGTGCCAGCAGTCCCGTCGCCTACGAGCAGTACTTC. As protein: CASSPVAYEQYF.

This clonotype was seen many times. J is TRBJ2-5 and V is TRBV15; TRBD2 matches at 7 bases. The CDR3 spans 16 residues. With 4 bases clipped from V and 3 bases from J, the junction kept 11 bases outside the gene matches. In germline, CDR1 is LNHNV, CDR2 YYDKDF (reference sequence). This CDR3 is CATSTTSLGLKETQYF. The CDR3 region has the DNA TGTGCCACCAGCACGACTAGCCTCGGCCTAAAAGAGACCCAGTACTTC. The variable domain in full, with the rest retrieved from reference TRBV15 and TRBJ2-5, is DAMVIQNPRYQVTQFGKPVTLSCSQTLNHNVMYWYQQKSSQAPKLLFHYYDKDFNNEADTPDNFQSRRPNTSFCFLDIRSPGLGDTAMYLCATSTTSLGLKETQYFGPGTRLLVL.

V and J are TRBV2 and TRBJ2-5; D gene ambiguous. V lost 2 bases and J 2 bases, leaving 12 bases between the germline ends. Germline CDR1 is SNHLY and CDR2 is FYNNEI. The CDR3 has 15 amino acids. The CDR3 loop is CASSEPTDVQETQYF. CDR3 DNA: TGTGCCAGCAGTGAACCCACAGACGTACAAGAGACCCAGTACTTC.

This clonotype came up a few times. The V and J genes are TRBV5-6 and TRBJ1-5, with D possibly TRBD1 on 5 matching bases. Germline CDR1 and CDR2: SGHDT and YYEEEE. V shed 3 bases and J shed 4 bases, with 14 bases lying between them. This CDR3 region has 15 residues. CDR3 in amino acids: CASSSKGLGNQPQHF. The DNA for the CDR3 is TGTGCCAGCAGCTCCAAGGGGTTGGGGAATCAGCCCCAGCATTTT.

The rearrangement joins TRBV7-9 to TRBJ2-5, with TRBD2 identical over 9 bases. V lost 5 bases and J lost 2; bases outside the gene matches: 9. Germline CDR1 and CDR2: SEHNR and FQNEAQ (reference sequence). The CDR3 has 16 amino acids. DNA for the CDR3: TGTGCCAGCAGCCACGTGCTAGCGGGATCTCAAGAGACCCAGTACTTC. Encoded protein: CASSHVLAGSQETQYF.

This clonotype was picked up a small number of times. This rearrangement joins TRBV7-6 to TRBJ2-7, with D possibly being TRBD2 (6 bases). CDR1 is SGHVS and CDR2 is FNYEAQ in the germline V gene. With 5 bases removed from V and 0 bases from J, the gap between germline ends came to 11 bases. The CDR3 covers 14 residues. CDR3 bases: TGTGCCAGCAGCGCCGGAGGGTCCTCCTACGAGCAGTACTTC. This encodes CASSAGGSSYEQYF.